The rows below give T cell receptor beta chains drawn from one sample of a study of T cell responses to AZD1222 COVID-19 vaccine. The method was immunoSEQ multiplex PCR; TCRdb's version includes in-frame clones alone and lacks a portion of them. The sample includes approximately 150,000 clones, roughly nine tenths of them seen just once. The sequences come from peripheral blood, collected on day 0 of AZD1222 vaccination. Source of these receptors: an adult in good health. CDR3s include the opening cysteine and the closing phenylalanine or tryptophan. The order of the fields is CDR3 DNA, CDR3 protein, D gene, V gene, J gene. D genes are given only for firm matches.

TGCGCCAGCAGCCAAGACGGGACCGAGCAGTTCTTC,CASSQDGTEQFF,NA,TRBV4-3,TRBJ2-1
TGTGCCAGCAGTTACCGGGGGACAGGGGTGGACGAGCAGTACTTC,CASSYRGTGVDEQYF,TRBD1,TRBV6-5,TRBJ2-7
TGCGCCAGCAGCTTGCAGGGGTCGGGCGAAAAACTGTTTTTT,CASSLQGSGEKLFF,NA,TRBV5-1,TRBJ1-4
TGTGCCAGCAGCTCCCTTACGGGCACCGGCTACACCTTC,CASSSLTGTGYTF,NA,TRBV7-3,TRBJ1-2
TGTGCCAGCAGCACGCAACAGGGGGCTAACTATGGCTACACCTTC,CASSTQQGANYGYTF,TRBD1,TRBV7-8,TRBJ1-2
TGTGCCAGCAGTCTGACACGAGCGATCACCGGGGAGCTGTTTTTT,CASSLTRAITGELFF,NA,TRBV6-2/TRBV6-3,TRBJ2-2
TGTGCCAGTAGTATAGCGCCCGCGTCAGGGGTTGGCCAGCCCCAGCATTTT,CASSIAPASGVGQPQHF,NA,TRBV19,TRBJ1-5
TGTGCCAGTAGTTCGACAGGGGGCGAGGACTATGGCTACACCTTC,CASSSTGGEDYGYTF,TRBD1,TRBV19,TRBJ1-2
TGTGCCAGCAGCTTAGCCCAGGGTAGCGTATCCTACGAGCAGTACTTC,CASSLAQGSVSYEQYF,NA,TRBV13,TRBJ2-7
TGTGCCAGTAGTAGGCTAGGGGGCAAGAGGGGCTACACCTTC,CASSRLGGKRGYTF,TRBD1,TRBV19,TRBJ1-2
TGTGCCAGCAGCTTAGATCGGCGTCGGGAGGGGGAGACCCAGTACTTC,CASSLDRRREGETQYF,TRBD2,TRBV11-2,TRBJ2-5
TGTGCCAGCTCACCCCGAGCGGGAGAGACCCAGTACTTC,CASSPRAGETQYF,NA,TRBV18,TRBJ2-5
TGCGCCACCCGGACAGGCGAGAACACTGAAGCTTTCTTT,CATRTGENTEAFF,TRBD1,TRBV5-1,TRBJ1-1
TGTGCCAGCAGCTCCGGGACCGGTGGAAACACCATATATTTT,CASSSGTGGNTIYF,NA,TRBV6-5,TRBJ1-3
TGTGCCAGCAGTGAAGCCGGACAGGGAATACTATTGGATGGCTACACCTTC,CASSEAGQGILLDGYTF,TRBD1,TRBV2,TRBJ1-2
TGTGCCAGCAGTTTGAAACAGGGTAATTATGGCTACACCTTC,CASSLKQGNYGYTF,NA,TRBV28,TRBJ1-2
TGTGCCAGCAGCCAAGGTCACACGGGCTACGCGGAGCAGTACTTC,CASSQGHTGYAEQYF,NA,TRBV14,TRBJ2-7
TGTGCCAGCAGCTTATGGAGGGGAGTAGCCAAAAACATTCAGTACTTC,CASSLWRGVAKNIQYF,NA,TRBV21-1,TRBJ2-4
TGTGCCAGCAACGACCGATCCCCCTATGGCTACACCTTC,CASNDRSPYGYTF,NA,TRBV5-6,TRBJ1-2
TGTGCCAGTAATAAAGGACCGGCGAACACCGGGGAGCTGTTTTTT,CASNKGPANTGELFF,NA,TRBV19,TRBJ2-2
TGTGCCAGCAGGTCCGCGGCGGGAGGGGAGCTGTTTTTT,CASRSAAGGELFF,NA,TRBV27,TRBJ2-2
TGTGCCAGCAGTTACTCGACGAGTAGGGAGCAGTACTTC,CASSYSTSREQYF,NA,TRBV6-5,TRBJ2-7
TGTGCCAGCAGTTACGTTAAGACCGGAGAGACCCAGTACTTC,CASSYVKTGETQYF,NA,TRBV6-2/TRBV6-3,TRBJ2-5
TGTGCCAGCAGGGGGACAGGGGGTGCCGGGGAGCTGTTTTTT,CASRGTGGAGELFF,TRBD1,TRBV2,TRBJ2-2
TGTGCCAGCAGTTACGAGGACAGGGACGAGCAGTACTTC,CASSYEDRDEQYF,TRBD1,TRBV6-2/TRBV6-3,TRBJ2-7
TGTGCCAGCAGCCCCGACACGTGGAGCTCCTACGAGCAGTACTTC,CASSPDTWSSYEQYF,NA,TRBV7-8,TRBJ2-7
TGTGCCAGCAGCTTACTCGCCGGTTCCTACGAGCAGTACTTC,CASSLLAGSYEQYF,NA,TRBV7-2,TRBJ2-7
TGTGCCACCAGTGATCCTGGACAGGACGGAGAGACCCAGTACTTC,CATSDPGQDGETQYF,TRBD1,TRBV24-1,TRBJ2-5
TGTGCCAGCAGCTCCCGGACAGGGTCGTACGAGCAGTACTTC,CASSSRTGSYEQYF,TRBD1,TRBV7-9,TRBJ2-7